This T cell receptor beta chain was observed in a study of OX40 agonist ivuxolimab in advanced cancers. Individuals having autoimmune disease history or systemic immunosuppression were not enrolled. Germline loops: CDR1 SEHNR, CDR2 FQNEAQ (reference sequence). Trimming removed 1 base from V and 6 bases from J, with 8 bases in between. The CDR3 spans 13 residues. Sequencing was performed with immunoSEQ multiplex PCR; in TCRdb, only in-frame clones are kept and a portion is missing. The sample contains tens of thousands of clones, about 90% of which appear only once. The J gene is TRBJ2-3, the V gene TRBV7-9; perhaps TRBD2 as D (5 bases). This receptor was obtained from an adult with an advanced solid tumor such as melanoma, head and neck, liver or kidney cancer. Source: CD4+ or CD8+ T cells sorted from blood, taken in a trial of the OX40 agonist ivuxolimab. The CDR3 sequence is CASSLGLTDTQYF. DNA for the CDR3: TGTGCCAGCAGCTTAGGACTAACGGATACGCAGTATTTT.